The clone carrying this T cell receptor (beta chain) was counted between two and nine times. No antigen is known for it. The source of the sample is a study of T cell repertoires in cytomegalovirus infection. Study-wide context: In public TCR beta signatures, there were indications of both CMV infection and matching HLA type. Study-level findings and limits: What dominated the ex vivo response were HLA-C-restricted CMV-specific TCR beta clonotypes.

The CDR3 length is 14 residues. V shed 5 bases and J shed 7 bases, with 17 bases lying between them. CDR1 is SGHNT, CDR2 YENEEA, per germline. TCRdb re-derived calls from the reads in MiXCR, one entry per CDR3 protein. In the table there are roughly 200,000 distinct CDR3 sequences, roughly 9% of which are singletons. Source material: PBMCs. This TCR came from a human donor in good health (CMV status not recorded). Some clones in this sample may be carry-over from other donors' samples. The chain joins TRBV11-3 to TRBJ1-2; D is uncertain. The CDR3 sequence is CASSQDGNSGGYTF. The CDR3 DNA is TGTGCCAGCAGCCAGGACGGAAATTCGGGTGGCTACACCTTC.